A selection of T cell receptor beta chains follows, all from one sample in a study of shared clonotypes between healthy human individuals. Here immunoSEQ multiplex PCR was the method, and the copy in TCRdb shows in-frame clones only, minus some. The table has some 2,000,000 clones, roughly 94% seen once; the top ten hold under 0.15%. Sequencing used naive CD4+ T cells sorted from blood. These receptor sequences come from a man aged 18 to 29 in good health. Each CDR3 is given without its conserved first and last residue. D genes are given only for firm matches.

D,V,CDR3
NA,TRBV6-5,ASSYGRGLGPQH
NA,TRBV10-3,ATHGQSTDTQY
TRBD2,TRBV4-2,ASSRSAGEVDNEQF
NA,TRBV30,AWRLTGYGYT
TRBD1,TRBV5-1,ASSGQGVTHNEQF
NA,TRBV7-8,ASSSTRRFGANVLT
NA,TRBV18,ASSRVEGYEQY
TRBD2,TRBV14,ASSQPGTSTYYEQY
NA,TRBV6-1,ASSEERVSYNEQF
NA,TRBV28,ASSLFGWGEGNQPQH
TRBD2,TRBV4-2,ASSQSSGTSGGSRADTQY
TRBD1,TRBV18,ASSPTGGVQPQH
TRBD2,TRBV5-1,ASSLTAGAQVNEQF
NA,TRBV5-1,ASSQSGGVNQPQH
TRBD2,TRBV7-2,ASSLALAGTGELF
TRBD1,TRBV30,AWSRDRYNEQF
TRBD2,TRBV19,ASSSYIAGGGNIQY
NA,TRBV5-1,ASSLVAGEVSDTQY
NA,TRBV6-5,ASSYVDRRSDTQY
NA,TRBV5-6,ASSYRMTSYNEQF
NA,TRBV11-3,ASSSGLRTDTQY
NA,TRBV19,ASSTAGKSSYNSPLH
TRBD2,TRBV6-6,ASRPRTSSYEQY
NA,TRBV5-5,ASSRREDYGYT
NA,TRBV7-9,ASSLEWTGELF
NA,TRBV5-1,ASSPGSRGSGRETQY
NA,TRBV7-3,ASSLDERNGYT
NA,TRBV14,ASSQQKNSPLH
NA,TRBV19,ASLDGPKSSTEAF
TRBD1,TRBV6-1,ASSAGQGETDTQY
NA,TRBV7-9,ASSLAEAGKASQNQPQH
NA,TRBV7-9,ASSSGTSGNTEAF
NA,TRBV7-2,ASSQKGPWSYEQY
TRBD1,TRBV2,ASRGNRGPVYGYT
TRBD1,TRBV5-1,ASSFWDRAINNSPLH
NA,TRBV4-3,ASSQDIGRQETQY
TRBD2,TRBV18,ASSPSGGAYEQY
TRBD2,TRBV7-6,ASSPTSGGAGTDTQY
NA,TRBV20-1,SASAGDTQY
TRBD1,TRBV5-5,ASSSQGQQPQH